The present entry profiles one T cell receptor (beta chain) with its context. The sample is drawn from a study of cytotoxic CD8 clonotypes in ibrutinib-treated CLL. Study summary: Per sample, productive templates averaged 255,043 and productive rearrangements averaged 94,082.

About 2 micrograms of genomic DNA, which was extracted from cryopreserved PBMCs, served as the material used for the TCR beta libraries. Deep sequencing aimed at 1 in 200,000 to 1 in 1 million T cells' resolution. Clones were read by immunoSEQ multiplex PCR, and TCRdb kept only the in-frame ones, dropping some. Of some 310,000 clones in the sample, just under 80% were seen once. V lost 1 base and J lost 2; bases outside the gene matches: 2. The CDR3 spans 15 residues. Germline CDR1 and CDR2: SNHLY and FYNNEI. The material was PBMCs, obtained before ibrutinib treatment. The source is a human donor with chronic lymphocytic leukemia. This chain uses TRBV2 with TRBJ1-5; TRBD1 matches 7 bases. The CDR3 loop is CASSEVDRGNQPQHF. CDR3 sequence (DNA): TGTGCCAGCAGTGAAGTTGACAGGGGCAATCAGCCCCAGCATTTT.